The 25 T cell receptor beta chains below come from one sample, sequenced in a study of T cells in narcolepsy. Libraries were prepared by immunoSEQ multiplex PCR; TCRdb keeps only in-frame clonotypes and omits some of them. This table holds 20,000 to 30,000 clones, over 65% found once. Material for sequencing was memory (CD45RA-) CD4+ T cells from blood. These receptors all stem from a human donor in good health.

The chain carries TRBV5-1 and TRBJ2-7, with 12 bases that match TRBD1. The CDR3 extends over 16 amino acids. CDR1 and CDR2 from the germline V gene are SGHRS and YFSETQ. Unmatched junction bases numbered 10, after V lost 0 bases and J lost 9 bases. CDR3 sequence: CASSLAPGTGGAGQYF. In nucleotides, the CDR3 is TGCGCCAGCAGCTTGGCACCCGGGACAGGGGGCGCAGGGCAGTACTTC.

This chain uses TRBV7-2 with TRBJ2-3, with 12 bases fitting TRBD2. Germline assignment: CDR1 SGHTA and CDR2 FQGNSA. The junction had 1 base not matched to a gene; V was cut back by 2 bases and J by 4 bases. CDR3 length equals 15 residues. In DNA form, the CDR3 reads TGTGCCAGCAGCTTACTAGCGGGGGGGCCAGATACGCAGTATTTT. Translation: CASSLLAGGPDTQYF.

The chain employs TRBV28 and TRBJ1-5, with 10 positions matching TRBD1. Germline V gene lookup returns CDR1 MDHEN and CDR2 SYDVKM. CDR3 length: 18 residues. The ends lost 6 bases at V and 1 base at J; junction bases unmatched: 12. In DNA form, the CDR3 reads TGTGCCAGCAGACCTGGGACAGGGGAAAGGGGGAGCAATCAGCCCCAGCATTTT. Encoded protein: CASRPGTGERGSNQPQHF.

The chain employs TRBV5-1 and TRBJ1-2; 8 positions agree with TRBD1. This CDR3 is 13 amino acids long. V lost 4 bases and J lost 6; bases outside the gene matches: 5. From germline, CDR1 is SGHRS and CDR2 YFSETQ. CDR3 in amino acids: CASSQQGGNGYTF. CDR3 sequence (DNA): TGCGCCAGCAGCCAACAGGGGGGCAATGGCTACACCTTC. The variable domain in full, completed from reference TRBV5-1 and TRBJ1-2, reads KAGVTQTPRYLIKTRGQQVTLSCSPISGHRSVSWYQQTPGQGLQFLFEYFSETQRNKGNFPGRFSGRQFSNSRSEMNVSTLELGDSALYLCASSQQGGNGYTFGSGTRLTVV.

CDR3 bases: TGTGCCAGCAGCGTAGGGGTGGGTAGGGGCACTGAAGCTTTCTTT. Translated, it gives CASSVGVGRGTEAFF. The chain is built from TRBV9 and TRBJ1-1; tentatively, D is TRBD1 (5 bases). From germline, CDR1 is SGDLS and CDR2 YYNGEE. This CDR3 has 15 residues. Trimming cost V 0 bases and J 4 bases, with 13 bases left between them. Supplemented by reference TRBV9 and TRBJ1-1, the full variable domain reads DSGVTQTPKHLITATGQRVTLRCSPRSGDLSVYWYQQSLDQGLQFLIQYYNGEERAKGNILERFSAQQFPDLHSELNLSSLELGDSALYFCASSVGVGRGTEAFFGQGTRLTVV.

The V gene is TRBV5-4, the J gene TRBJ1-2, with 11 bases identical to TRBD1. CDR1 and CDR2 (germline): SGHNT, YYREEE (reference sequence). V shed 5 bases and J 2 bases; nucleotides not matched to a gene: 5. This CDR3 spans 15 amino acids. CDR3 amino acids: CASRSGTGGNYGYTF. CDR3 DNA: TGTGCCAGCAGGAGCGGGACAGGGGGAAACTATGGCTACACCTTC. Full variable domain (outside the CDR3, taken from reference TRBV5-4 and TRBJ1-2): ETGVTQSPTHLIKTRGQQVTLRCSSQSGHNTVSWYQQALGQGPQFIFQYYREEENGRGNFPPRFSGLQFPNYSSELNVNALELDDSALYLCASRSGTGGNYGYTFGSGTRLTVV.

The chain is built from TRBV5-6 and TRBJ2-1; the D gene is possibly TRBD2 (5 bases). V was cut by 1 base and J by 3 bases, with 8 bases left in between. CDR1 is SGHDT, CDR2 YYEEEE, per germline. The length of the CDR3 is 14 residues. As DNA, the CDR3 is TGTGCCAGCAGCTTGCAGGACTTCTACAATGAGCAGTTCTTC. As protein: CASSLQDFYNEQFF.

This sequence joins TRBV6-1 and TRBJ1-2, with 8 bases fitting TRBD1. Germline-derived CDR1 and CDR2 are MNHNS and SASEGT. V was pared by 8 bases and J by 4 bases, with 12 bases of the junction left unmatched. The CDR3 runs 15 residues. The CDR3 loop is CASSTPTGVPYGYTF. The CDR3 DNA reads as TGTGCCAGCTCTACCCCGACAGGGGTACCCTATGGCTACACCTTC.

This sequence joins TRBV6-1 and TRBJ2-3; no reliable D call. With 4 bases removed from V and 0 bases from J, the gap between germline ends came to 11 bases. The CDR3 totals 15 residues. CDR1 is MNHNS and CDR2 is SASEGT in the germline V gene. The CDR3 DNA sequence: TGTGCCAGCAGTGTAACCTTGGGTAGCACAGATACGCAGTATTTT. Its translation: CASSVTLGSTDTQYF.

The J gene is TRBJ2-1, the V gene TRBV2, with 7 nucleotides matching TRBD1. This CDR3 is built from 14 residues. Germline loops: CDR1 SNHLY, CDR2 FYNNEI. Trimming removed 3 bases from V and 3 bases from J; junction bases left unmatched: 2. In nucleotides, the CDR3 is TGTGCCAGCAGTGACAGGGGGTTCTACAATGAGCAGTTCTTC. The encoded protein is CASSDRGFYNEQFF.

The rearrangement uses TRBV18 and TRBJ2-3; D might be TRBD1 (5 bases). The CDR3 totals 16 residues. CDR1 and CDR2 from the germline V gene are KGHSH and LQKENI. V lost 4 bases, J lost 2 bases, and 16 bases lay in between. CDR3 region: CASSLEQDLLTDTQYF. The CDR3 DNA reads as TGTGCCAGCTCACTAGAACAGGACCTTCTCACAGATACGCAGTATTTT.

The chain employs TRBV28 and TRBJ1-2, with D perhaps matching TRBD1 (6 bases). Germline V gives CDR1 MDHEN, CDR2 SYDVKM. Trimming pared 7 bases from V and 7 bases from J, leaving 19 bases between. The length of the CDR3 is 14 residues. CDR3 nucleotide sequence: TGTGCCAGCACCTCCAGGGGTATGGAAGGTGGCTACACCTTC. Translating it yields CASTSRGMEGGYTF.

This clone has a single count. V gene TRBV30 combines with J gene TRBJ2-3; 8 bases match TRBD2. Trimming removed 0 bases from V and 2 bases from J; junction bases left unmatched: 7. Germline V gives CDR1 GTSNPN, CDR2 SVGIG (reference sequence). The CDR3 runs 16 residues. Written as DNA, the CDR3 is TGTGCCTGGAGTGTACAGACTAGCGATTACACAGATACGCAGTATTTT. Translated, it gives CAWSVQTSDYTDTQYF.

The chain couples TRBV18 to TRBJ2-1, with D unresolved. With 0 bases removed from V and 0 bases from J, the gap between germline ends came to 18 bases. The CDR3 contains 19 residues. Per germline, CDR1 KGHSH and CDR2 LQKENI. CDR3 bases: TGTGCCAGCTCACCACCGTTTGGTCTTAGAGGCAGCTCCTACAATGAGCAGTTCTTC. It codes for CASSPPFGLRGSSYNEQFF.

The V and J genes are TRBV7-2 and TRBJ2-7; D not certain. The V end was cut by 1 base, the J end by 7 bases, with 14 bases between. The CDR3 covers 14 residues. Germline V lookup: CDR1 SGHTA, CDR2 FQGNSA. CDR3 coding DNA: TGTGCCAGCAGCTTAGACTCCCATCTGAGGGAGCAGTACTTC. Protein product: CASSLDSHLREQYF.

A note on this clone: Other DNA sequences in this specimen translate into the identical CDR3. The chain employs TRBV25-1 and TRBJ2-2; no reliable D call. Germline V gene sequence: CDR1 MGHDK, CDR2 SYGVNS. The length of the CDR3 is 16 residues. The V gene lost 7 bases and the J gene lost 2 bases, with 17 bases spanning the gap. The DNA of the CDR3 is TGTGCCAGCACGCCTCGTTCGGGCAGCAACACCGGGGAGCTGTTTTTT. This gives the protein CASTPRSGSNTGELFF.

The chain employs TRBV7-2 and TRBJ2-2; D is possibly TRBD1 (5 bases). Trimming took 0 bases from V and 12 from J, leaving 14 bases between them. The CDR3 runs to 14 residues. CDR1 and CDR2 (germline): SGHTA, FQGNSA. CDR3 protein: CASSLAPGVGQLFF. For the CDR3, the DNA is TGTGCCAGCAGCTTAGCTCCGGGTGTGGGGCAGCTGTTTTTT.

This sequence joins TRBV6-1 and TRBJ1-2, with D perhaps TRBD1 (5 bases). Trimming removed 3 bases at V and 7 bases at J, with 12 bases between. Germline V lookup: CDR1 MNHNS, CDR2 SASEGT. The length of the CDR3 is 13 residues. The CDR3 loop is CASSDRRARGYTF. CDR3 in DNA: TGTGCCAGCAGTGACCGCAGGGCGCGTGGCTACACCTTC.

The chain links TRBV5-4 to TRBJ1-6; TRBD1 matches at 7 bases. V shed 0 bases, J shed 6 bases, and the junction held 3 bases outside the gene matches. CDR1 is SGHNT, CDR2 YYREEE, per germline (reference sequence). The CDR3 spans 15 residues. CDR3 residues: CASSLAGGFNSPLHF. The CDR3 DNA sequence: TGTGCCAGCAGCTTGGCAGGGGGGTTTAATTCACCCCTCCACTTT. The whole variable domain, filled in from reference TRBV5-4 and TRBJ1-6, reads ETGVTQSPTHLIKTRGQQVTLRCSSQSGHNTVSWYQQALGQGPQFIFQYYREEENGRGNFPPRFSGLQFPNYSSELNVNALELDDSALYLCASSLAGGFNSPLHFGNGTRLTVT.

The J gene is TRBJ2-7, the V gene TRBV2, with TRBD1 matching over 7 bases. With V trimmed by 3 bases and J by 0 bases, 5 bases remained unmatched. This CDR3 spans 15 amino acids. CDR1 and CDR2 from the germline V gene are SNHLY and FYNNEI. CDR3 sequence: CASSDPGQTSYEQYF. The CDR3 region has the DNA TGTGCCAGCAGTGACCCGGGACAGACCTCCTACGAGCAGTACTTC.

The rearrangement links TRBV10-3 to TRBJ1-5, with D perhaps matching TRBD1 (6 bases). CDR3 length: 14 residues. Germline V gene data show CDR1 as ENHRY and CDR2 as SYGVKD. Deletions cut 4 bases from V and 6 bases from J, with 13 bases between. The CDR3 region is CAISVTQGAQPQHF. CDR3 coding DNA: TGTGCCATCAGTGTAACACAGGGAGCTCAGCCCCAGCATTTT.

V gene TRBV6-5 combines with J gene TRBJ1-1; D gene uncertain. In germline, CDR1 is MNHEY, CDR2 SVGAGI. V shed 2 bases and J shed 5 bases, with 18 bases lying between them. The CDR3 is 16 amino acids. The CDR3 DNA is TGTGCCAGCAGTTACACCTGGCCCGCTGTAAAAACTGAAGCTTTCTTT. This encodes CASSYTWPAVKTEAFF.

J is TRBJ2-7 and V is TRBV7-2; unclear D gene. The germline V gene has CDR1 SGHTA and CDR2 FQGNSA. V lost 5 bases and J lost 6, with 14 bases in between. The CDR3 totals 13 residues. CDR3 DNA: TGTGCCAGCAGCCTAGGCAACCGGGCCGAGCAGTACTTC. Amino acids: CASSLGNRAEQYF. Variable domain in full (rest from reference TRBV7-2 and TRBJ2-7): GAGVSQSPSNKVTEKGKDVELRCDPISGHTALYWYRQSLGQGLEFLIYFQGNSAPDKSGLPSDRFSAERTGGSVSTLTIQRTQQEDSAVYLCASSLGNRAEQYFGPGTRLTVT.

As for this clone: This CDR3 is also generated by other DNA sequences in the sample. The CDR3 nucleotides read TGTGCCAGCAGTTACCCGGGACAGGGGGCAGATACGCAGTATTTT. Amino acid sequence: CASSYPGQGADTQYF. This chain links TRBV6-6 with TRBJ2-3; 11 nucleotides agree with TRBD1. V was clipped by 2 bases and J by 4 bases; unmatched bases: 2. The CDR3 has 15 amino acids. CDR1 is MNHNY, CDR2 SVGAGI, per germline (reference sequence).

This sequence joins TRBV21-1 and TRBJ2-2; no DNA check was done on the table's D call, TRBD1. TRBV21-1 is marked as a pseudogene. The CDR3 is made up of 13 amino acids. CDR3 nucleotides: TGTGCCAACGAGACAGGGCTCGGCGGGGAGCTGTTTTTT. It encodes CANETGLGGELFF.